This record looks at one T cell receptor (beta chain) sequence and its context. What it recognizes is unknown. An end of the junction differs from the germline gene, which may be a read error. Using a J-beta primer mix together with a sample-barcoded 5' primer, a second PCR was run for roughly 7 to 11 cycles. MiXCR, run by TCRdb on the 5' RACE reads, gives a single entry per CDR3 protein. The sample lists more than 700,000 distinct CDR3 sequences; about half were seen once. A minimum of 5 micrograms of total RNA was extracted per sample. CDR1 LNHNV and CDR2 YYDKDF come from the germline V gene (reference sequence). This CDR3 region has 12 residues. This sample is part of a study of blood T cells in healthy people across ages. General study points: Among T cells, TCR beta diversity per million cells dropped roughly linearly as age rose.

The chain is built from TRBV15 and TRBJ2-1; D is undetermined. The TCR sequence derives from a man older than 75 in good health. Material: blood. The CDR3 is CAASRNSYLTFF. Written as DNA, the CDR3 is TGTGCCGCCAGCAGGAATTCCTACCTCACGTTCTTC.